The rows below give T cell receptor beta chains drawn from one sample of a study of cytomegalovirus exposure and HLA in healthy donors. Profiling relied on immunoSEQ multiplex PCR, and the TCRdb table lists in-frame clones only, not all of them. The sample gives 140,000 to 150,000 clones, about 94% of which show up once; around 1.9% is in the top ten. Sequencing input: PBMCs. The source is a man aged 18 to 30 in good health and CMV-seropositive. CDR3s include the opening cysteine and the closing phenylalanine or tryptophan. Each record gives: CDR3 protein, CDR3 DNA, clone size, V gene, J gene, D gene. A D gene is named only where the DNA matches it firmly. Clone size is given for some rows only: seen once, a few or many times, or a class if the clone is expanded.

CDR3aa: CASSVSGLAGSYNEQFF; CDR3nt: TGTGCCAGCAGCGTATCGGGACTAGCGGGCTCCTACAATGAGCAGTTCTTC; abundance: .; v_gene: TRBV9; j_gene: TRBJ2-1; d_gene: TRBD2
CDR3aa: CASSPYRVSWGTGELFF; CDR3nt: TGTGCCAGCAGCCCTTACAGGGTGTCTTGGGGCACCGGGGAGCTGTTTTTT; abundance: .; v_gene: TRBV7-8; j_gene: TRBJ2-2; d_gene: .
CDR3aa: CASSRSGGSYNEQFF; CDR3nt: TGTGCCAGCAGCCGCAGCGGAGGCTCCTACAATGAGCAGTTCTTC; abundance: .; v_gene: TRBV5-6; j_gene: TRBJ2-1; d_gene: .
CDR3aa: CASTSGTSGSYEQYF; CDR3nt: TGTGCCAGCACCTCTGGGACTAGCGGGAGCTACGAGCAGTACTTC; abundance: .; v_gene: TRBV9; j_gene: TRBJ2-7; d_gene: TRBD2
CDR3aa: CASSPFGERAFF; CDR3nt: TGTGCCAGCAGCCCATTCGGCGAGAGGGCTTTCTTT; abundance: .; v_gene: TRBV28; j_gene: TRBJ1-1; d_gene: .
CDR3aa: CASCRRGITGELFF; CDR3nt: TGTGCCAGCTGCCGCCGAGGGATCACCGGGGAGCTGTTTTTT; abundance: .; v_gene: TRBV28; j_gene: TRBJ2-2; d_gene: .
CDR3aa: CASSRIGDYGAAFF; CDR3nt: TGTGCCAGCAGTCGAATCGGGGACTACGGTGCAGCTTTCTTT; abundance: .; v_gene: TRBV27; j_gene: TRBJ1-1; d_gene: .
CDR3aa: CASSSGLAGDVDNEQFF; CDR3nt: TGCGCCAGCAGCTCCGGACTAGCGGGAGATGTGGACAATGAGCAGTTCTTC; abundance: .; v_gene: TRBV5-1; j_gene: TRBJ2-1; d_gene: TRBD2
CDR3aa: CATSQDREGYNEQFF; CDR3nt: TGTGCCACCAGTCAGGACAGGGAAGGCTACAATGAGCAGTTCTTC; abundance: .; v_gene: TRBV15; j_gene: TRBJ2-1; d_gene: TRBD1
CDR3aa: CASAGNQETQYF; CDR3nt: TGTGCCAGCGCAGGGAATCAAGAGACCCAGTACTTC; abundance: once; v_gene: TRBV10-3; j_gene: TRBJ2-5; d_gene: .
CDR3aa: CASSPVTALRSSTDTQYF; CDR3nt: TGCGCCAGCAGCCCCGTGACAGCACTTCGTTCTAGCACAGATACGCAGTATTTT; abundance: .; v_gene: TRBV5-1; j_gene: TRBJ2-3; d_gene: .
CDR3aa: CASSWYGARDTEAFF; CDR3nt: TGCGCCAGCAGCTGGTACGGAGCTCGGGACACTGAAGCTTTCTTT; abundance: .; v_gene: TRBV5-1; j_gene: TRBJ1-1; d_gene: .
CDR3aa: CASSLGDSKDQPQHF; CDR3nt: TGTGCCAGCAGTTTAGGGGACAGCAAGGATCAGCCCCAGCATTTT; abundance: .; v_gene: TRBV2; j_gene: TRBJ1-5; d_gene: TRBD1
CDR3aa: CASSPIFRGEGPGEQYF; CDR3nt: TGTGCCAGCAGCCCAATATTTAGAGGGGAGGGACCGGGGGAGCAGTACTTC; abundance: .; v_gene: TRBV4-2; j_gene: TRBJ2-7; d_gene: TRBD2
CDR3aa: CAISPGQVGPYEQYF; CDR3nt: TGTGCCATCAGCCCCGGACAGGTTGGCCCCTACGAGCAGTACTTC; abundance: .; v_gene: TRBV10-3; j_gene: TRBJ2-7; d_gene: TRBD1
CDR3aa: CASSLEARETQYF; CDR3nt: TGCGCCAGCAGCTTGGAGGCGCGGGAGACCCAGTACTTC; abundance: .; v_gene: TRBV5-1; j_gene: TRBJ2-5; d_gene: .
CDR3aa: CASSSSGGEQFF; CDR3nt: TGTGCCAGCAGCTCCTCGGGTGGTGAGCAGTTCTTC; abundance: .; v_gene: TRBV9; j_gene: TRBJ2-1; d_gene: .
CDR3aa: CASSQGGSYSYEQYF; CDR3nt: TGTGCCAGCAGCCAAGGCGGGAGCTATTCCTACGAGCAGTACTTC; abundance: .; v_gene: TRBV4-2; j_gene: TRBJ2-7; d_gene: TRBD2
CDR3aa: CASSRAGAAHEQYF; CDR3nt: TGTGCCAGCAGTCGAGCGGGAGCAGCCCACGAGCAGTACTTC; abundance: .; v_gene: TRBV28; j_gene: TRBJ2-7; d_gene: TRBD2
CDR3aa: CASSPTGGTSTDTQYF; CDR3nt: TGTGCCAGCAGCCCGACGGGGGGGACTAGCACAGATACGCAGTATTTT; abundance: .; v_gene: TRBV7-3; j_gene: TRBJ2-3; d_gene: TRBD2
CDR3aa: CASSESLRAKNIQYF; CDR3nt: TGTGCCAGCAGTGAAAGCCTACGAGCCAAAAACATTCAGTACTTC; abundance: .; v_gene: TRBV2; j_gene: TRBJ2-4; d_gene: .
CDR3aa: CASSLRGRGETQYF; CDR3nt: TGTGCCAGCAGTTTACGGGGCAGGGGGGAGACCCAGTACTTC; abundance: once; v_gene: TRBV28; j_gene: TRBJ2-5; d_gene: TRBD1
CDR3aa: CASSSASGPSSYEQYF; CDR3nt: TGTGCCAGCAGCTCGGCTAGCGGACCATCCTCCTACGAGCAGTACTTC; abundance: .; v_gene: TRBV9; j_gene: TRBJ2-7; d_gene: TRBD2
CDR3aa: CASSLEQASPRNEQFF; CDR3nt: TGTGCCAGCAGCTTAGAGCAAGCCTCACCCCGTAATGAGCAGTTCTTC; abundance: .; v_gene: TRBV7-3; j_gene: TRBJ2-1; d_gene: .
CDR3aa: CATSRDPLTSGRPGTGELFF; CDR3nt: TGTGCCACCAGCAGAGATCCCTTGACTAGCGGGAGGCCGGGGACCGGGGAGCTGTTTTTT; abundance: few; v_gene: TRBV15; j_gene: TRBJ2-2; d_gene: TRBD2
CDR3aa: CASSPRGQGGVTEAFF; CDR3nt: TGTGCCAGCTCACCACGTGGACAGGGAGGGGTCACTGAAGCTTTCTTT; abundance: .; v_gene: TRBV18; j_gene: TRBJ1-1; d_gene: TRBD1